These T cell receptor beta chains were read from a single sample in a study of T cells in Graves' hyperthyroidism and ophthalmopathy. TCRdb fed the multiplex PCR reads into MiXCR, producing one record per CDR3 protein. The repertoire includes approximately 640,000 distinct CDR3 sequences, just under 45% of them detected once, and roughly 6.5% sits in the top ten. The sequenced material came from peripheral blood or thyroid tissue (not recorded which). Receptor source: an adult man with Graves' disease, either hyperthyroidism or ophthalmopathy (not recorded which). The CDR3 runs from the conserved cysteine through the conserved F or W. Fields, in order: D gene, clone size, V gene, J gene, CDR3 protein, CDR3 DNA. A D gene is named only where the DNA matches it firmly. Where a row states a size, it is once, few, many or the class of an expanded clone; other rows omit it.

TRBD1	-	TRBV7-8	TRBJ2-2	CASSLVPQGVGELFF	TGTGCCAGCAGCTTAGTCCCACAGGGGGTCGGCGAGCTGTTTTTT
-	many	TRBV15	TRBJ1-1	CATSRAEVGEAFF	TGTGCCACCAGCAGAGCGGAGGTTGGGGAAGCTTTCTTT
TRBD1	-	TRBV15	TRBJ2-7	CATSGDRGSYEQYF	TGTGCCACCAGCGGCGACAGGGGCTCCTACGAGCAGTACTTC
-	many	TRBV9	TRBJ1-1	CASSTVENTEAFF	TGTGCCAGCAGCACCGTCGAGAACACTGAAGCTTTCTTT
-	many	TRBV9	TRBJ1-2	CASSPVRGYGYTF	TGTGCCAGCAGCCCCGTTAGGGGCTATGGCTACACCTTC
TRBD1	few	TRBV7-3	TRBJ1-2	CASSSTGAEGGYTF	TGTGCCAGCAGCTCGACAGGGGCAGAGGGTGGCTACACCTTC
-	-	TRBV20-1	TRBJ1-1	CSARRIQWNTEAFF	TGCAGTGCCCGTCGGATTCAGTGGAACACTGAAGCTTTCTTT
-	-	TRBV10-3	TRBJ2-5	CASSVKETQYF	TGTGCCAGCAGTGTAAAAGAGACCCAGTACTTC
TRBD2	many	TRBV7-2	TRBJ2-5	CASSLAGGGQETQYF	TGTGCCAGCAGCCTAGCGGGAGGGGGGCAAGAGACCCAGTACTTC
TRBD1	-	TRBV24-1	TRBJ1-5	CATSSSDREQPQHF	TGTGCCACCAGCAGCTCGGACAGGGAACAGCCCCAGCATTTT
TRBD1	many	TRBV29-1	TRBJ2-7	CSVGGQFDEQYF	TGCAGCGTTGGGGGACAGTTCGACGAGCAGTACTTC
TRBD1	few	TRBV11-3	TRBJ1-2	CASSYQQGGAYGYTF	TGTGCCAGCAGCTACCAGCAGGGGGGGGCATATGGCTACACCTTC
TRBD1	many	TRBV11-2	TRBJ2-7	CASSMGQAGEQYF	TGTGCCAGCAGCATGGGACAGGCGGGCGAGCAGTACTTC
-	-	TRBV5-5	TRBJ1-3	CASGISGNTIYF	TGTGCCAGCGGCATTTCTGGAAACACCATATATTTT
-	many	TRBV29-1	TRBJ1-1	CSVENQGRNTEAFF	TGCAGCGTTGAAAATCAGGGGAGGAATACTGAAGCTTTCTTT
-	-	TRBV10-3	TRBJ1-5	CAISASPGGNQPQHF	TGTGCCATCAGTGCTAGTCCCGGGGGCAATCAGCCCCAGCATTTT
-	-	TRBV25-1	TRBJ1-2	CASSELTFYGYTF	TGTGCCAGCAGTGAATTAACCTTTTATGGCTACACCTTC
-	many	TRBV20-1	TRBJ1-2	CSASKARLEGYTF	TGCAGTGCTAGTAAGGCCAGGCTGGAGGGCTACACCTTC
-	-	TRBV10-3	TRBJ1-6	CAISESTGENSPLHF	TGTGCCATCAGTGAGTCGACGGGTGAGAATTCACCCCTCCACTTT
TRBD1	once	TRBV10-3	TRBJ1-3	CAISEAARGEAGNTIYF	TGTGCCATCAGTGAGGCCGCCAGGGGGGAAGCTGGAAACACCATATATTTT
-	few	TRBV6-6	TRBJ1-4	CASSYGGGGEKLFF	TGTGCCAGCAGTTACGGGGGCGGGGGAGAAAAACTGTTTTTT
-	-	TRBV5-4	TRBJ1-6	CASSVGVRHNSPLHF	TGTGCCAGCAGCGTTGGGGTGAGGCATAATTCACCCCTCCACTTT
-	-	TRBV25-1	TRBJ1-2	CASSSPRDGGYTF	TGTGCCAGCAGTTCGCCTCGGGACGGGGGCTACACCTTC